This is a list of T cell receptor beta chains from one sample in a study of blood T cell repertoires in COVID-19. TCRdb's copy holds only in-frame clones and misses some; the assay was immunoSEQ multiplex PCR. This table holds approximately 150,000 clones, 87% found once. The sequenced sample consisted of PBMCs or T cells enriched from blood (not recorded which). The source of these receptors is a woman between 40 and 50 years old who had been exposed to COVID-19. The CDR3 runs from the conserved cysteine through the conserved F or W. Fields, in order: J gene, V gene, CDR3 protein.

J gene: TRBJ1-1
V gene: TRBV14
CDR3 protein: CASREQGLNTEAFF

J gene: TRBJ1-5
V gene: TRBV7-3
CDR3 protein: CASSAHSGTGNNQPQHF

J gene: TRBJ2-7
V gene: TRBV5-4
CDR3 protein: CASSLGKGQGMGEQYF

J gene: TRBJ2-7
V gene: TRBV20-1
CDR3 protein: CSASSGYEQYF

J gene: TRBJ1-1
V gene: TRBV4-3
CDR3 protein: CASSQDSTAEAFF

J gene: TRBJ1-4
V gene: TRBV9
CDR3 protein: CASSVEGVGGRGKLFF

J gene: TRBJ1-3
V gene: TRBV2
CDR3 protein: CASRDRGNTIYF

J gene: TRBJ2-7
V gene: TRBV2
CDR3 protein: CASSDLGLAGNYEQYF

J gene: TRBJ1-1
V gene: TRBV19
CDR3 protein: CASSVGDTGTEAFF

J gene: TRBJ1-2
V gene: TRBV10-1
CDR3 protein: CASSESLTYGYTF

J gene: TRBJ1-6
V gene: TRBV10-2
CDR3 protein: CASSAVGLDYYNSPLHF

J gene: TRBJ1-3
V gene: TRBV9
CDR3 protein: CASSVEGGNSGNTIYF

J gene: TRBJ1-5
V gene: TRBV3-1/TRBV3-2
CDR3 protein: CASSLSRGNQPQHF

J gene: TRBJ1-5
V gene: TRBV2
CDR3 protein: CASRGQGQSQPQHF

J gene: TRBJ2-2
V gene: TRBV9
CDR3 protein: CASSVSDSTTGELFF

J gene: TRBJ1-1
V gene: TRBV5-4
CDR3 protein: CASSLNPLMNTEAFF

J gene: TRBJ2-2
V gene: TRBV9
CDR3 protein: CASSRGNTNTGELFF

J gene: TRBJ2-1
V gene: TRBV19
CDR3 protein: CASSIFREGGEQFF

J gene: TRBJ1-5
V gene: TRBV25-1
CDR3 protein: CASSESRDTIVHF

J gene: TRBJ1-1
V gene: TRBV7-9
CDR3 protein: CASSLALLTKENTEAFF

J gene: TRBJ2-3
V gene: TRBV7-6
CDR3 protein: CASSPAASSGTDTQYF

J gene: TRBJ2-3
V gene: TRBV5-1
CDR3 protein: CASSPTRDRDTQYF

J gene: TRBJ2-7
V gene: TRBV28
CDR3 protein: CASRLSSGRYEQYF

J gene: TRBJ1-1
V gene: TRBV3-1/TRBV3-2
CDR3 protein: CASSLLTGTEAFF

J gene: TRBJ1-2
V gene: TRBV10-1
CDR3 protein: CASSESRENYGYTF

J gene: TRBJ2-3
V gene: TRBV28
CDR3 protein: CASSFPGLAGGSDTQYF

J gene: TRBJ1-3
V gene: TRBV4-1
CDR3 protein: CASSQDGPTGGNTIYF